This T cell receptor (beta chain) was recorded in a study of identical twins (dated by TCRdb to 2015 to 2016). Notes on the research overall: To test whether fetal clonotypes persist, this study deep-sequenced TCR alpha and beta repertoires from monozygotic twins, from unrelated adults of various ages, and from cord blood. Replicate twin experiments were performed at different times using different library preparation protocols to rule out contamination.

The study at large found these results: Because the same donors could not be followed over many years, conclusions were based on cross-sectional statistical analysis. Invariant T cells such as MAIT and iNKT could partly confound zero-insertion analyses, although diverse VJ usage argued against such confounding for most clonotypes. In beta out-of-frame sequences, excess twin sharing was weaker, because having fewer shared sequences lowered the signal-to-noise ratio. Fewer insertions were carried by abundant cord blood beta clonotypes; a weaker similar trend was observed in young adult naive repertoires, while no such trend was observed in memory repertoires. Recombination models systematically underestimated out-of-frame TCR alpha sharing in monozygotic twins but agreed with sharing between unrelated individuals. Out-of-frame TCR alpha sequences shared between twins showed an excess of low generation-probability sequences compared with coincidental sharing between unrelated individuals.

Every donor in the study was a healthy Caucasian. The twin cohort comprised three pairs of female monozygotic twins, all aged roughly 18 to 30 years. Peripheral blood mononuclear cells were the source from which RNA for the TCR libraries was isolated. The V and J ends are trimmed by 2 bases and 6 bases, leaving 4 bases between them. There are 12 amino acids in the CDR3, from cysteine to phenylalanine inclusive. This entry keeps only the CDR3 DNA: 36 bases, framed from base 1. Receptors were amplified or captured by 5' RACE. The sequencing machine was an Illumina HiSeq 2000. Template switching added a universal primer binding site, and the final cDNA carried a unique molecular identifier that allowed TCR cDNA molecules to be counted accurately. Specific primers in the conserved constant-segment region were used to synthesize first-strand cDNA for the TCR alpha and beta chains. To control for contamination, each cDNA library was double barcoded with a SMART-Mk sample barcode plus Illumina barcodes. Two successive PCR steps introduced TruSeq adapter sequences along with Illumina sample barcodes. TCR alpha and beta cDNA libraries were sequenced on the Illumina HiSeq platform with custom primers. Under the source paper's analysis protocol: MiGEC processed the raw reads to extract unique molecular identifiers, while MiXCR was used to determine the CDR3 positions. Recombination models were inferred per individual with the repgenHMM and IGoR tools using an EM algorithm. Shared clonotype analysis was performed with the tcR package in R, normalizing sharing by the product of cloneset sizes. To study raw recombination free of thymic and clonal selection effects, out-of-frame nonproductive sequences were analyzed. Clones were called with MiXCR by TCRdb after fastp trimmed the public reads at Q25, and only in-frame beta chains were retained. Under each unique CDR3 protein, matching rows form one entry showing the most common genes and DNA. TCRdb, not the authors, supplied the V and J calls. For this sample the table gives some 660,000 distinct CDR3 sequences, of which 8.6% were detected only once. The ten largest clonotypes hold around 0.98% of the sample.

This clonotype was observed at least ten times. Its antigen is not yet known. Per-nucleotide qualities are absent, and no much larger clonotype sits a single base away. This sample was shared with a second study, whose subject was yellow fever vaccine responses in identical twins. Per the second study: The T cell response to vaccination in identical twins was reported by the authors to appear partly convergent and partly personalized. In identical twins, the study followed T cell clones that responded to the vaccine with precision.

Recombination connected TRBV12-3 or TRBV12-4 to TRBJ2-2; a confident D gene designation cannot be given. The source of this sequence is a woman aged 18-29 years in good health. Sequenced input: PBMCs. In nucleotide form, the sequence is TGTGCCAGCAGTTTAAGTTCCGGGGAGCTGTTTTTT. Its translation is CASSLSSGELFF.